This TCR beta chain was found in a study of blood T cell repertoires in COVID-19. The overall study: Samples taken during acute and convalescent COVID-19 were collected in the United States, Italy and Spain.

In the study's own analysis: Nucleated cell counts were estimated from reference gene primer amplification. Profiling relied on immunoSEQ multiplex PCR, and the TCRdb table lists in-frame clones only, not all of them. The DNA gave D and trimming, while V, J and clone size come from that table. In the table there are 270,000 or so clones, approximately 83% of which are singletons. This sequence originates from a human donor in a cohort sampled during active COVID-19. Sequences were obtained from peripheral blood.

The DNA of the CDR3 is TGTGCCAGCAGCTTAGGGGAGACGGGATGGTCCAATGAGCAGTTCTTC. Translation: CASSLGETGWSNEQFF. This chain uses TRBV7-2 with TRBJ2-1; D may be TRBD2 (5 bases). The V and J ends lost 1 base and 6 bases respectively, with 16 bases between them. The CDR3 contains 16 residues. Germline lookup yields CDR1 SGHTA and CDR2 FQGNSA.